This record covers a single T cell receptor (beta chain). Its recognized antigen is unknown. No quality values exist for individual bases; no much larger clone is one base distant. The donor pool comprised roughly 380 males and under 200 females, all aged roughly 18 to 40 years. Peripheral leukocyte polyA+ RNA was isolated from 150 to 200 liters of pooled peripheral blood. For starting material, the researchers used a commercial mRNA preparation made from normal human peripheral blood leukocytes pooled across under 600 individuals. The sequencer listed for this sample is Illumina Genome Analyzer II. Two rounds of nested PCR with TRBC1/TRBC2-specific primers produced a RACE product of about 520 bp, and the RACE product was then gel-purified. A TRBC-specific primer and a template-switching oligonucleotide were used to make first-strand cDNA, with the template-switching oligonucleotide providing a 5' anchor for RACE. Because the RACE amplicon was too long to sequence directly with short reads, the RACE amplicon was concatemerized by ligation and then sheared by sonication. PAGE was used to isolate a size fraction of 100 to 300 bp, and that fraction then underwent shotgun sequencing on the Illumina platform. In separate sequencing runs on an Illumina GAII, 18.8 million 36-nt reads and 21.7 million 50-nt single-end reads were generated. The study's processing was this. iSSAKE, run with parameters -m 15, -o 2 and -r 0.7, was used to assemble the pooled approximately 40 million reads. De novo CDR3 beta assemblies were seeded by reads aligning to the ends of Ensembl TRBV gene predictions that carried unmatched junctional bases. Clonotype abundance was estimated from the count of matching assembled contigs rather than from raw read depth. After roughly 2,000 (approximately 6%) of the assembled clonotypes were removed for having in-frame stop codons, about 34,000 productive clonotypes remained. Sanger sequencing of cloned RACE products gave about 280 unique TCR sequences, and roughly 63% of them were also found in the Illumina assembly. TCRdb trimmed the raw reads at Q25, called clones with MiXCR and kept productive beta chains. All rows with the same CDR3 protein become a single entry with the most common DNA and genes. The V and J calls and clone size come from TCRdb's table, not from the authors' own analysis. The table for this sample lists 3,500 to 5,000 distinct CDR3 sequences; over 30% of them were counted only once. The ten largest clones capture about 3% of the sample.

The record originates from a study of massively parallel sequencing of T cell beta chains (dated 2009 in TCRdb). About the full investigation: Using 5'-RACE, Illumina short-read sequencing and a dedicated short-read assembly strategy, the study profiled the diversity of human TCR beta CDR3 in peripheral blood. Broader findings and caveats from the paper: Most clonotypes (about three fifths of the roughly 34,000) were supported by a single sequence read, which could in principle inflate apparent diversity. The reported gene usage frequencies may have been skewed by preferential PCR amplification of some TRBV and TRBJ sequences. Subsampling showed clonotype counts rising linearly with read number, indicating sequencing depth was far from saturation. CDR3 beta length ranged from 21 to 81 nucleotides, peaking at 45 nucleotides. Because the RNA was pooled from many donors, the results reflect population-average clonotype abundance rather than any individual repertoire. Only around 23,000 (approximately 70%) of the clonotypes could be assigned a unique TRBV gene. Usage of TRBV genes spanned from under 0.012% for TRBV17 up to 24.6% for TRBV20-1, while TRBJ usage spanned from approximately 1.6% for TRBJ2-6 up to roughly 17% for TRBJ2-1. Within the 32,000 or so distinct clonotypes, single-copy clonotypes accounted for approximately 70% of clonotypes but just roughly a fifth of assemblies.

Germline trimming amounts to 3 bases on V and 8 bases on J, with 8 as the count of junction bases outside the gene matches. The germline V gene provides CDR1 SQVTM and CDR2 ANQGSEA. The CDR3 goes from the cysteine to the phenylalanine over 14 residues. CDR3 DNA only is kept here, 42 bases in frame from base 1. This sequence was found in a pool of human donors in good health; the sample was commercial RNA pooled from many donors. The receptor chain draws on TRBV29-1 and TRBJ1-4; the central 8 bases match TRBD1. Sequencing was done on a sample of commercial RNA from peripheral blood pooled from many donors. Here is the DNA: TGCAGCGTTGACCTCAGGGGGCCATTGGAAAAACTGTTTTTT. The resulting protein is CSVDLRGPLEKLFF. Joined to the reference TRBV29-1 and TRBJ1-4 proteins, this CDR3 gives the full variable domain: SAVISQKPSRDICQRGTSLTIQCQVDSQVTMMFWYRQQPGQSLTLIATANQGSEATYESGFVIDKFPISRPNLTFSTLTVSNMSPEDSSIYLCSVDLRGPLEKLFFGSGTQLSVL.